Shown below are 17 T cell receptor beta chains from a single sample sequenced in a study of blood T cell repertoires in COVID-19 (dated by TCRdb to 2018 to 2021). Receptor libraries were prepared by the immunoSEQ multiplex PCR assay. TCRdb's version of the immuneACCESS table is confined to in-frame rearrangements and falls short of the full clone set. An unresolved V gene accounts for under half of the shortfall where checked; the remainder is of unknown origin. Within this sample are 90,000 to 100,000 clones, with about four fifths of them counted one time only. Around 6.5% of the sample is in the top ten clones. The sequenced sample was peripheral blood. The receptors shown here come from a man aged 55 to 70 with acute or convalescent COVID-19.

J is TRBJ1-2 and V is TRBV12-2. TRBV12-2 is described as a pseudogene. The CDR3 loop spans 15 amino acids. The CDR3 reads CASPNWGGRIYGYTF. The CDR3 region has the DNA TGTGCAAGTCCCAATTGGGGGGGCCGGATTTATGGCTACACCTTC.

The sample holds a few counts of this clone. The chain uses TRBV19 and TRBJ1-2, with 7 bases lining up with TRBD1. Germline V gives CDR1 LNHDA, CDR2 SQIVND (reference sequence). CDR3 size: 16 residues. V shed 0 bases and J 3 bases; nucleotides not matched to a gene: 7. In DNA form, the CDR3 reads TGTGCCAGTAGTATAGATAAGGGGGCGCGAGACTATGGCTACACCTTC. Translating gives CASSIDKGARDYGYTF.

This chain joins TRBV12-3 or TRBV12-4 and TRBJ1-4, with D tentatively TRBD1 (6 bases). V was cut by 5 bases and J by 5 bases, with 9 bases left in between. The CDR3 covers 13 residues. The CDR3 spells CASSADRNEKLFF. DNA of the CDR3: TGTGCCAGCAGTGCCGACAGGAATGAAAAACTGTTTTTT.

J is TRBJ1-2 and V is TRBV30; tentatively, D is TRBD1 (6 bases). Germline V gene sequence: CDR1 GTSNPN, CDR2 SVGIG (reference sequence). Trimming pared 2 bases from V and 6 bases from J, leaving 19 bases between. CDR3 length: 15 amino acids. The DNA of the CDR3 is TGTGCCTGGAGTAGGGGGGGCATATCGGAAAATGGCTACACCTTC. Protein sequence: CAWSRGGISENGYTF.

CDR3 in amino acids: CASSLTGQGAYEQYF. The CDR3 coding sequence is TGTGCCAGCAGCTTAACCGGACAGGGGGCCTACGAGCAGTACTTC. V and J are TRBV11-2 and TRBJ2-7; TRBD1 aligns across 10 bases. The length of the CDR3 is 15 residues. Unmatched junction bases numbered 3, after V lost 2 bases and J lost 2 bases. Germline lookup yields CDR1 SGHAT and CDR2 FQNNGV.

The chain carries TRBV30 and TRBJ1-5; perhaps TRBD1 as D (6 bases). Germline V CDR1 and CDR2: GTSNPN, SVGIG (reference sequence). Trimming shortened V by 0 bases and J by 1 base, and 7 bases separated the two germline ends. This CDR3 has 14 amino acids. In DNA form, the CDR3 reads TGTGCCTGGAGTGTAACAGGGAGCAATCAGCCCCAGCATTTT. It yields the protein CAWSVTGSNQPQHF.

The chain links TRBV11-2 to TRBJ2-7, with D perhaps matching TRBD1 (6 bases). The CDR3 spans 13 residues. The germline V gene encodes CDR1 SGHAT and CDR2 FQNNGV. The V end was cut by 4 bases, the J end by 4 bases, with 11 bases between. Here the CDR3 reads CASSSGQTYEQYF. The DNA of the CDR3 is TGTGCCAGCAGCTCCGGACAGACATACGAGCAGTACTTC.

V and J are TRBV9 and TRBJ2-3; D possibly corresponds to TRBD1 (5 bases). The CDR3 is 18 amino acids. From germline, CDR1 is SGDLS and CDR2 YYNGEE. V shed 3 bases and J shed 4 bases, with 24 bases lying between them. CDR3 sequence: CASSAQPKELWTPDTQYF. The CDR3 DNA reads as TGTGCCAGCAGCGCCCAGCCCAAGGAGCTGTGGACACCAGATACGCAGTATTTT.

The chain links TRBV5-6 to TRBJ1-2; the match to TRBD1 covers 10 bases. From germline, CDR1 is SGHDT and CDR2 YYEEEE. The CDR3 sequence is 15 residues long. V shed 3 bases and J 7 bases; nucleotides not matched to a gene: 9. This chain's CDR3 is CASSSRQGAFGGYTF. In nucleotides, the CDR3 is TGTGCCAGCAGCTCCCGACAGGGGGCCTTCGGTGGCTACACCTTC.

V and J are TRBV2 and TRBJ1-1; 7 bases line up with TRBD1. J lost 0 bases, V lost 4 bases, and 2 bases had no gene match. CDR1 is SNHLY, CDR2 FYNNEI, per germline. This CDR3 is 14 amino acids long. The CDR3 sequence: CASSGGQLNTEAFF. The CDR3 nucleotides are TGTGCCAGCAGTGGGGGACAGTTGAACACTGAAGCTTTCTTT.

The chain links TRBV6-6 to TRBJ1-1; D possibly corresponds to TRBD1 (5 bases). CDR1 is MNHNY and CDR2 is SVGAGI in the germline V gene (reference sequence). This CDR3 has 16 amino acids. With 5 bases removed from V and 2 bases from J, the gap between germline ends came to 18 bases. The CDR3 reads CASSRTTFDRNTEAFF. The CDR3, as DNA: TGTGCCAGCAGTCGAACCACCTTTGACAGAAACACTGAAGCTTTCTTT.

CDR3 coding DNA: TGTGCCATCAGTGAGAGTCGGTTCACAGATACGCAGTATTTT. Residues: CAISESRFTDTQYF. The chain employs TRBV10-3 and TRBJ2-3, with D hard to call. The CDR3 totals 14 residues. Trimming cost V 2 bases and J 2 bases, with 8 bases left between them. CDR1 and CDR2 (germline): ENHRY, SYGVKD.

The chain carries TRBV9 and TRBJ1-1; TRBD1 aligns across 9 bases. Germline CDR1 is SGDLS and CDR2 is YYNGEE. The CDR3 contains 17 residues. The V and J ends lost 3 bases and 6 bases, in that order; junction bases with no gene match: 15. CDR3 in DNA: TGTGCCAGCAGCGCCTCCGGGACAGGGACCTGGGGGGCTGAAGCTTTCTTT. Translating it yields CASSASGTGTWGAEAFF.

V and J are TRBV5-6 and TRBJ2-7, with D hard to call. The V gene's germline CDR1 is SGHDT and CDR2 YYEEEE. V lost 0 bases and J lost 2, with 9 bases in between. There are 14 residues in the CDR3. DNA of the CDR3: TGTGCCAGCAGCTTGGGGGTACAGACCTACGAGCAGTACTTC. Translated, it gives CASSLGVQTYEQYF.

The V gene is TRBV7-2, the J gene TRBJ2-5; TRBD2 agrees at 12 bases. The J segment lost 4 bases and the V segment lost 4 bases, leaving 13 bases of the junction unmatched. The CDR3 consists of 18 residues. Germline CDR1 is SGHTA and CDR2 is FQGNSA. CDR3 sequence: CASSSSPSGGAIRETQYF. CDR3 in DNA: TGTGCCAGCAGCTCCTCCCCTAGCGGGGGGGCCATACGAGAGACCCAGTACTTC.

The chain combines TRBV30 with TRBJ2-6; D gene ambiguous. The ends were cut back, 5 bases at V and 2 bases at J, with 4 bases in the middle. This CDR3 contains 12 residues. Germline values: CDR1 GTSNPN, CDR2 SVGIG (reference sequence). Here the CDR3 DNA reads TGTGCCTGGGGGCCTGGGGCCAACGTCCTGACTTTC. Translating gives CAWGPGANVLTF.

This sequence joins TRBV12-5 and TRBJ2-3, with D possibly matching TRBD2 (7 bases). Looked up from germline, CDR1 is LGHNT and CDR2 is FRNRAP. This CDR3 comprises 16 residues. The V and J ends lost 7 bases and 6 bases respectively, with 23 bases between them. CDR3 in amino acids: CASVPGGGGAHDTQYF. The DNA for the CDR3 is TGTGCTAGTGTTCCCGGAGGTGGGGGGGCTCACGATACGCAGTATTTT.